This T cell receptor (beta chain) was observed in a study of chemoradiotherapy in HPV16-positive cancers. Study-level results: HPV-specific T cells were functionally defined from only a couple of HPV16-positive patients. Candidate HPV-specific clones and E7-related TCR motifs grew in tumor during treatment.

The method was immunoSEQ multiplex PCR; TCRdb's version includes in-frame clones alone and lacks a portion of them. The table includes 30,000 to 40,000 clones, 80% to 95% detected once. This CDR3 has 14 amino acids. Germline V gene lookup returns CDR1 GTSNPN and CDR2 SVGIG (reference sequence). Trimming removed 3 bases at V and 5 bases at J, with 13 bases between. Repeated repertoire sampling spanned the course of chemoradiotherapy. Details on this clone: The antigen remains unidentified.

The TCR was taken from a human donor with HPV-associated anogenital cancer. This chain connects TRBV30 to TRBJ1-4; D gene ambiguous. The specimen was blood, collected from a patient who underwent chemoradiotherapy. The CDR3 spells CAWREPGENEKLFF. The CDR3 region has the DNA TGTGCCTGGAGGGAGCCGGGCGAAAATGAAAAACTGTTTTTT.